This T cell receptor beta chain comes out of a study of T cells in Graves' hyperthyroidism and ophthalmopathy. V was clipped by 5 bases and J by 3 bases, with 17 bases between them. CDR1 and CDR2 from the germline V gene are SGHVS and FNYEAQ. The CDR3 has 15 amino acids. RNA transcripts provided the source from which TCR beta CDR3 regions were amplified. Primed by the HTBI set, a first-round RT-PCR was run on the TCR CDR3. TCRdb called the multiplex PCR reads again in MiXCR, with one record for every CDR3 protein. In the table there are some 440,000 distinct CDR3 sequences, more than 15% of which are singletons.

Sequenced sample: blood. This receptor was obtained from a woman between 18 and 30 years old with Graves' hyperthyroidism. This sequence joins TRBV7-6 and TRBJ2-7; the D is unclear. The CDR3 here is CASSPSVGSLYEQYF. The CDR3 DNA reads as TGTGCCAGCAGCCCCAGCGTAGGCAGCCTCTACGAGCAGTACTTC.